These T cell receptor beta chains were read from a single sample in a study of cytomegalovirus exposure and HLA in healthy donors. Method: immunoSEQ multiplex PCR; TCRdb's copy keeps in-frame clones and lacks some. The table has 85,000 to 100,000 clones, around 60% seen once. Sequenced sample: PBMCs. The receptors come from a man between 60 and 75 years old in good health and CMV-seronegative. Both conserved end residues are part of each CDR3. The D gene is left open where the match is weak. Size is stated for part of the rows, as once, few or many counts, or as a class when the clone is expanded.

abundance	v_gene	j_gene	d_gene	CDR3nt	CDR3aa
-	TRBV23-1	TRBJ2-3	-	TGCGCCAGTCACGTTAGTGTCCCGAGCACAGATACGCAGTATTTT	CASHVSVPSTDTQYF
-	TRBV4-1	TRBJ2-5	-	TGCGCCAGCAGCCATTATCCGGACCAAGAGACCCAGTACTTC	CASSHYPDQETQYF
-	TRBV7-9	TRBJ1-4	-	TGTGCCAGCAGCTCGGACAGCGCTAATGAAAAACTGTTTTTT	CASSSDSANEKLFF
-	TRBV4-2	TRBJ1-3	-	TGTGCCAGCAGCCAGGCCCCCCCGGGAGGGGCTCAGGGAAACACCATATATTTT	CASSQAPPGGAQGNTIYF
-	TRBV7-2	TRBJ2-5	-	TGTGCCAGCAGCTTAGCTACAGGGGAGACCCAGTACTTC	CASSLATGETQYF
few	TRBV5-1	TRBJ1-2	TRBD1	TGCGCCAGCAGCCATCCGAGGTCGGACAGGGGTGACTATGGCTACACCTTC	CASSHPRSDRGDYGYTF
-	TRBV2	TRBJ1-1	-	TGTGCCAGCACGGGGGAGACGAACACTGAAGCTTTCTTT	CASTGETNTEAFF
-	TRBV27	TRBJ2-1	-	TGTGCCAGCAAAATGACCCTCGGCAGAGGCGACAATGAGCAGTTCTTC	CASKMTLGRGDNEQFF
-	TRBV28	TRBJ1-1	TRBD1	TGTGCCAGCAGTCTATCCGGACAGGGAGCGTACACTGAAGCTTTCTTT	CASSLSGQGAYTEAFF
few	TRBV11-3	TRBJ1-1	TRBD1	TGTGCCAGCACCCGACAGGGGATGAACACTGAAGCTTTCTTT	CASTRQGMNTEAFF
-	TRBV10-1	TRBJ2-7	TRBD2	TGCGCCAGCGCATCTAGCGGGAGTTACGAGCAGTACTTC	CASASSGSYEQYF
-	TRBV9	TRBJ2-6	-	TGTGCCAGCAGCGTATCAGGATCTGGGGCCAACGTCCTGACTTTC	CASSVSGSGANVLTF
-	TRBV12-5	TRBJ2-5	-	TGTGCTAGTGGTTTTCGTAACCAGGGATTCCAAGAGACCCAGTACTTC	CASGFRNQGFQETQYF
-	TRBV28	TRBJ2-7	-	TGTGCCAGCAGTCCGGGACAAGAGGAAGACGAGCAGTACTTC	CASSPGQEEDEQYF
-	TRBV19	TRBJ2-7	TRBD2	TGTGCCAGTAGTATGGCTAGCGGATACTACGAGCAGTACTTC	CASSMASGYYEQYF
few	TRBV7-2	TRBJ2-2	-	TGTGCCAGCAGCTTAGCGGGACTTTCCGGGGAGCTGTTTTTT	CASSLAGLSGELFF
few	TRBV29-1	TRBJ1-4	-	TGCAGCGTTGTGGGGGGGGCCTCTGAAAAACTGTTTTTT	CSVVGGASEKLFF
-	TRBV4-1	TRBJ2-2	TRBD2	TGCGCCAGCAGCCCACCTCTAGCGGGAGTGGGCACCGGGGAGCTGTTTTTT	CASSPPLAGVGTGELFF
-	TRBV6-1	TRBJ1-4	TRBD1	TGTGCCAGCAGTTTGGACAGGGGAAATGAAAAACTGTTTTTT	CASSLDRGNEKLFF
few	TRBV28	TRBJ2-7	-	TGTGCCAGCACACGCGGGTCCTACGAGCAGTACTTC	CASTRGSYEQYF